This paragraph reports one TCR beta chain. A J-beta primer mix and a sample-barcoded 5' primer were used in a second PCR of roughly 6 to 12 cycles. TCRdb independently ran MiXCR on the 5' RACE reads; one entry per CDR3 protein. The sample has 500,000 to 550,000 distinct CDR3 sequences; more than 20% are singletons. The data derive from a study of blood T cells in healthy people across ages. At the level of the study: Per two T cells, about one barcoded beta molecule was captured through template switching.

The CDR3 is 12 amino acids. V was trimmed by 4 bases and J by 7 bases, leaving 7 bases between them. Germline CDR1 SEHNR, CDR2 FQNEAQ (reference sequence). This sample also belongs to another study, concerning T cells of mothers and their children. From that second work: All donors were healthy and Caucasian; they were three mothers and their six children.

The origin of this receptor is a boy aged 10-17 years in good health. V usage is TRBV7-9 and J usage is TRBJ1-4; D remains unclear. The sequenced sample consisted of blood. CDR3 region: CASSSRGEKLFF. CDR3 in DNA: TGTGCCAGCAGCTCTCGCGGTGAAAAACTGTTTTTT.